Presented here are 11 T cell receptor beta chains from one specimen sequenced in a study of identical twins. TCRdb re-derived calls from the 5' RACE reads in MiXCR, one entry per CDR3 protein. Here the sample spans around 1.7 million distinct CDR3 sequences, roughly 35% being singletons. The sequenced material came from cord blood. The receptors were gathered from a newborn girl in good health.

The chain employs TRBV6-1 and TRBJ2-1; 14 nucleotides align to TRBD2. The trim removed 6 bases at V and 6 bases at J, leaving 7 bases unmatched. CDR3 size: 16 residues. Germline assignment: CDR1 MNHNS and CDR2 SASEGT. The CDR3 region has the DNA TGTGCCAGCAGGGGACTAGCGGGAGAAGGGGGCAATGAGCAGTTCTTC. Protein product: CASRGLAGEGGNEQFF.

The table lists this clonotype with a few counts. This chain joins TRBV29-1 and TRBJ1-6; 11 bases line up with TRBD1. Per the germline V gene, CDR1 is SQVTM and CDR2 is ANQGSEA. This CDR3 region has 14 residues. Trimming cost V 6 bases and J 3 bases; bases outside gene matches: 1. The CDR3 coding sequence is TGCAGCGTCGGGACAGGGGGCTATAATTCACCCCTCCACTTT. It translates to CSVGTGGYNSPLHF. Supplemented by reference TRBV29-1 and TRBJ1-6, the full variable domain reads SAVISQKPSRDICQRGTSLTIQCQVDSQVTMMFWYRQQPGQSLTLIATANQGSEATYESGFVIDKFPISRPNLTFSTLTVSNMSPEDSSIYLCSVGTGGYNSPLHFGNGTRLTVT.

Many counts were recorded for this clonotype. The chain is built from TRBV2 and TRBJ1-2; D is ambiguous. This CDR3 comprises 14 residues. V was trimmed by 2 bases and J by 2 bases, leaving 9 bases between them. Germline lookup yields CDR1 SNHLY and CDR2 FYNNEI. The CDR3 sequence is CASSERAGNYGYTF. CDR3 nucleotides: TGTGCCAGCAGTGAAAGGGCAGGCAACTATGGCTACACCTTC.

V gene TRBV7-2 combines with J gene TRBJ1-3; no clear D. In germline, CDR1 is SGHTA, CDR2 FQGNSA. Trimming cost V 5 bases and J 0 bases, with 8 bases left between them. The CDR3 length is 14 residues. CDR3 coding DNA: TGTGCCAGCAGCCGACTAGGCTCTGGAAACACCATATATTTT. It translates to CASSRLGSGNTIYF.

Many counts were recorded for this clonotype. The chain links TRBV20-1 to TRBJ2-7, with D possibly matching TRBD2 (5 bases). The V and J ends lost 3 bases and 6 bases respectively, with 9 bases between them. The CDR3 sequence is 11 residues long. The germline V gene has CDR1 DFQATT and CDR2 SNEGSKA (reference sequence). This chain's CDR3 is CSASGNREQYF. CDR3 sequence (DNA): TGCAGTGCTAGCGGGAATCGCGAGCAGTACTTC.

The V and J genes are TRBV20-1 and TRBJ2-7, with TRBD2 identical over 9 bases. The CDR3 has 15 amino acids. The germline V gene encodes CDR1 DFQATT and CDR2 SNEGSKA (reference sequence). The trim removed 0 bases at V and 4 bases at J, leaving 7 bases unmatched. The CDR3 DNA follows: TGCAGTGCTAGAGACCTAGCGGGATTTCCTTACGAGCAGTACTTC. It encodes CSARDLAGFPYEQYF.

This clonotype turned up a few times. The chain combines TRBV12-3 or TRBV12-4 with TRBJ1-5, with D perhaps matching TRBD1 (6 bases). There are 15 residues in the CDR3. V was clipped by 4 bases and J by 2 bases, with 12 bases between them. The CDR3 sequence: CASSSFRGGNQPQHF. CDR3 DNA: TGTGCCAGCAGTTCCTTCAGGGGTGGCAATCAGCCCCAGCATTTT.

The chain recombines TRBV15 with TRBJ2-3; 8 positions match TRBD2. Germline CDR1 LNHNV, CDR2 YYDKDF (reference sequence). The CDR3 consists of 15 residues. V trimming: 5 bases; J trimming: 0 bases; junction bases outside the gene matches: 4. The CDR3 DNA reads TGTGCCACCAGCCGGCGGGGGGTTAGCACAGATACGCAGTATTTT. It codes for CATSRRGVSTDTQYF.

This clonotype was observed a few times. The CDR3 sequence is CATSRPSGSYNEQFF. CDR3 in DNA: TGTGCCACCAGCAGACCCTCGGGCTCCTACAATGAGCAGTTCTTC. The rearrangement joins TRBV15 to TRBJ2-1, with no clear D. Germline CDR1 reads LNHNV; CDR2 reads YYDKDF (reference sequence). The CDR3 consists of 15 residues. Trimming took 2 bases from V and 0 from J, leaving 8 bases between them.

This chain joins TRBV11-2 and TRBJ2-1; D is ambiguous. The CDR3 is 13 residues long. V lost 3 bases, J lost 10 bases, and 13 bases lay in between. Germline V gives CDR1 SGHAT, CDR2 FQNNGV. CDR3 coding DNA: TGTGCCAGCAGCTTCCAGCCGCCCTACGAGCAGTTCTTC. Amino acid sequence: CASSFQPPYEQFF.

J is TRBJ1-1 and V is TRBV10-3; D gene ambiguous. This CDR3 is built from 17 residues. Germline CDR1 ENHRY, CDR2 SYGVKD. With 8 bases removed from V and 0 bases from J, the gap between germline ends came to 22 bases. CDR3 protein: CAIDFFRTDLVNTEAFF. The CDR3 DNA is TGTGCCATCGACTTCTTCCGGACCGACCTGGTGAACACTGAAGCTTTCTTT.